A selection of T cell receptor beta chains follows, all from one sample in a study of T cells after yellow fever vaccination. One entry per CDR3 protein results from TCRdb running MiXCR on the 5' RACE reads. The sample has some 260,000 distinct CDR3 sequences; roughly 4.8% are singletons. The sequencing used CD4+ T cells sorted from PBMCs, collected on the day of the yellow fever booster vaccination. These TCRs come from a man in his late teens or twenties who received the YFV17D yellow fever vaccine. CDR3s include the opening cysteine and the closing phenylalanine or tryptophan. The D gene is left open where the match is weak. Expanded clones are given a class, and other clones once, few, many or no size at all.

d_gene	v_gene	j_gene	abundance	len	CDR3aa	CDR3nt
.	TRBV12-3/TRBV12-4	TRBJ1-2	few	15	CASSLDGPPWYGYTF	TGTGCCAGCAGTCTTGATGGGCCCCCGTGGTATGGCTACACCTTC
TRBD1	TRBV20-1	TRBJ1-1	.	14	CSASRDRGPTEAFF	TGCAGTGCTAGCCGGGACAGGGGGCCAACTGAAGCTTTCTTT
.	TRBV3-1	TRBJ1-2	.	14	CASSQGRALYGYTF	TGTGCCAGCAGCCAAGGAAGAGCCCTCTATGGCTACACCTTC
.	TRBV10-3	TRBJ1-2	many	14	CAISESRRPHGYTF	TGTGCCATCAGTGAGAGCCGCAGACCCCATGGCTACACCTTC
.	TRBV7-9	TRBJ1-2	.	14	CASSLDQGPYGYTF	TGTGCCAGCAGCTTAGACCAGGGTCCCTATGGCTACACCTTC
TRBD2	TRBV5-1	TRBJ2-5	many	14	CASSFASGQETQYF	TGCGCCAGCAGCTTTGCTAGCGGCCAAGAGACCCAGTACTTC
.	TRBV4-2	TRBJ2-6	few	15	CASSQQGGGANVLTF	TGTGCCAGCAGTCAACAGGGAGGTGGGGCCAACGTCCTGACTTTC
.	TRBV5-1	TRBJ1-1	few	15	CASSRLERGNTEAFF	TGCGCCAGCAGCCGACTAGAGAGGGGGAACACTGAAGCTTTCTTT
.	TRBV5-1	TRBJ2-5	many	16	CASSLPASWGEETQYF	TGCGCCAGCAGCTTGCCTGCCAGTTGGGGGGAAGAGACCCAGTACTTC
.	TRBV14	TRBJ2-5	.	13	CASSPQLQETQYF	TGTGCCAGCAGCCCCCAACTCCAAGAGACCCAGTACTTC
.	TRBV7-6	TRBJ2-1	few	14	CASSPWGNHNEQFF	TGTGCCAGCAGCCCCTGGGGGAATCACAATGAGCAGTTCTTC
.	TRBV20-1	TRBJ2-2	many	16	CSAKSRDSNVPGELFF	TGCAGTGCTAAGAGCCGGGACTCCAACGTTCCCGGGGAGCTGTTTTTT
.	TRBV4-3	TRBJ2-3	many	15	CASSQVRGTTDTQYF	TGCGCCAGCAGCCAAGTACGGGGGACCACAGATACGCAGTATTTT
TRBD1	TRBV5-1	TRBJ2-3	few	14	CASSLTGDGDTQYF	TGCGCCAGCAGCTTGACAGGGGATGGAGATACGCAGTATTTT
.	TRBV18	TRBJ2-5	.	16	CASSPGKLSGQETQYF	TGTGCCAGCTCACCAGGGAAGCTTTCGGGTCAGGAGACCCAGTACTTC
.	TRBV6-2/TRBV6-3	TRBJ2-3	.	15	CASRKILVGTDTQYF	TGTGCCAGCAGAAAAATCTTGGTCGGCACAGATACGCAGTATTTT
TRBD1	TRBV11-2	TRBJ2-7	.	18	CASSRDRGSQILLYEQYF	TGTGCCAGCAGCCGGGACAGGGGGAGTCAAATCCTTTTATACGAGCAGTACTTC
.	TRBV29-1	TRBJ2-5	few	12	CSVVANQETQYF	TGCAGCGTTGTCGCCAATCAAGAGACCCAGTACTTC
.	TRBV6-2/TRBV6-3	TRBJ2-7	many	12	CASSLTGRWQYF	TGTGCCAGCAGTCTGACAGGTCGGTGGCAGTACTTC
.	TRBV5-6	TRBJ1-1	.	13	CASSPQWNTEAFF	TGTGCCAGCAGTCCCCAGTGGAACACTGAAGCTTTCTTT
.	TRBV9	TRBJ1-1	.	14	CASSAGPMNTEAFF	TGTGCCAGCAGCGCAGGCCCCATGAACACTGAAGCTTTCTTT
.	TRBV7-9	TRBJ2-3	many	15	CASSLPGSVVATQYF	TGTGCCAGCAGCTTGCCCGGTTCGGTTGTTGCTACGCAGTATTTT
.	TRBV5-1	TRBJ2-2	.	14	CASSLRPGDGELFF	TGCGCCAGCAGCCTCCGGCCGGGGGACGGGGAGCTGTTTTTT